Sequencing of this TCR beta chain was carried out in a study of cytomegalovirus exposure and HLA in healthy donors. V lost 2 bases and J lost 5, with 10 bases in between. CDR1 is SEHNR, CDR2 FQNEAQ, per germline (reference sequence). The CDR3 is made up of 14 amino acids. The sample holds one count of this clone. PCR employed 60 Vbeta and 13 Jbeta primers. Some clones are missing from TCRdb's copy, which holds only in-frame ones; the method was immunoSEQ multiplex PCR. Found here are 150,000 to 200,000 clones, 80% to 90% of them singletons; the top ten hold 4.8%. Source material: PBMCs. This chain joins TRBV7-9 and TRBJ2-1; D not resolved. This TCR derives from a girl aged 10 to 17 in good health and CMV-seropositive. CDR3 coding DNA: TGTGCCAGCAGCTTATTGATTAGCCACAATGAGCAGTTCTTC. It is translated as CASSLLISHNEQFF.